This T cell receptor (beta chain) appears in the sequencing data of a study of identical twins. V dropped 1 base and J dropped 4; count of bases not matched to a gene: 5. The germline V gene has CDR1 MNHEY and CDR2 SMNVEV (reference sequence). The CDR3 is 16 amino acids. TCRdb re-called the 5' RACE reads with MiXCR, one entry per CDR3 protein. The sample carries 400,000 to 550,000 distinct CDR3 sequences, 13% to 15% recorded once. These data were also reused for a study on yellow fever vaccine responses in identical twins.

The chain employs TRBV27 and TRBJ2-3; 10 nucleotides align to TRBD1. The specimen sequenced was CD4+ T cells sorted from blood. This sequence was found in a woman under 30 in good health. The CDR3 region is CASSLYRDRGPDTQYF. CDR3 nucleotide sequence: TGTGCCAGCAGTTTATACCGGGACAGGGGACCAGATACGCAGTATTTT.